This T cell receptor beta chain was sequenced in a study of Ad26.COV2.S vaccination and SARS-CoV-2 variants. Findings of the study overall: The TCR-based breadth and depth measures might underestimate overall T cell responses.

Of note for this clone: Its antigen is unidentified.

Treatment in this sample: about 20 received Ad26.COV2.S at low or high dose, single or two shots; roughly 5 received placebo; per-sample allocation not given. All samples were drawn on day 63, counting from the first vaccine or placebo injection. TCRdb's table, derived via immunoSEQ multiplex PCR, lists solely in-frame clones and lacks some. The sample consists of about 280,000 clones, 70% to 90% of them appearing once. Germline V gene data show CDR1 as SGHNT and CDR2 as YYREEE (reference sequence). The CDR3 covers 13 residues. Trimming pared 0 bases from V and 6 bases from J, leaving 6 bases between.

The TCR was taken from a person aged 18-60 years who received the Ad26.COV2.S COVID-19 vaccine or a placebo. The sample here was peripheral blood, taken in a trial of Ad26.COV2.S vaccine versus placebo. This chain joins TRBV5-4 and TRBJ2-2, with D possibly TRBD2 on 6 matching bases. Written as DNA, the CDR3 is TGTGCCAGCAGCTTGGGGGGGGCCGGGGAGCTGTTTTTT. Translating it yields CASSLGGAGELFF.